This T cell receptor (beta chain) derives from a study of siplizumab effects on memory and regulatory T cells. For every sample, about 10^5 TCR templates were assayed. TCRdb keeps only in-frame clones here, not all; method: immunoSEQ multiplex PCR. Of some 100,000 clones listed, 92% were seen once; the top ten hold around 0.68%. CDR1 MNHEY and CDR2 SMNVEV come from the germline V gene (reference sequence). Trimming removed 1 base at V and 4 bases at J, with 16 bases between. The CDR3 totals 16 residues. The source of this sequence is a human donor in good health. Sequencing used Tregs sorted from blood. This chain connects TRBV27 to TRBJ1-1, with a possible D match to TRBD1 (5 bases). The CDR3 reads CASSLYGDPKFTEAFF. The CDR3 DNA is TGTGCCAGCAGTTTATACGGGGACCCTAAGTTCACTGAAGCTTTCTTT.